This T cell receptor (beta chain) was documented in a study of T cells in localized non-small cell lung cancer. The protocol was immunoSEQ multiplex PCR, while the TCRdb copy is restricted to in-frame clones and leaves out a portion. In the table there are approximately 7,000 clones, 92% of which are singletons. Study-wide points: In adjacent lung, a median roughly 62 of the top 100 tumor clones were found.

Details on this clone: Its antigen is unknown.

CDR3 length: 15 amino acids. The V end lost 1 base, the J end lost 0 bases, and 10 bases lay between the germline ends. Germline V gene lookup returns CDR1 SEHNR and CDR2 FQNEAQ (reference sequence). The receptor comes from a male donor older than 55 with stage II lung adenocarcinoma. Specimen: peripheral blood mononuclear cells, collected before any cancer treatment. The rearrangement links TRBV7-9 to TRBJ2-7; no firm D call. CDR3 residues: CASSLDTQTSYEQYF. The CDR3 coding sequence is TGTGCCAGCAGCTTAGATACCCAAACCTCCTACGAGCAGTACTTC.